Sequencing of this T cell receptor (beta chain) was carried out in a study of OX40 agonist ivuxolimab in advanced cancers. Study-wide context: Recorded diagnoses for dose-escalation patients were hepatocellular carcinoma, melanoma, renal cell or head and neck cancer. Study results and limitations: Mean expanded clone counts were higher in CD8+ than CD4+ T cells. CD4+ and CD8+ blood T cells expanded clonally by week 6 at 0.1 to 3.0 mg/kg.

As for this clone: The antigen remains unidentified.

V was clipped by 0 bases and J by 5 bases, with 10 bases between them. CDR1 is LGHNA and CDR2 is YNFKEQ in the germline V gene. The length of the CDR3 is 14 residues. This table comes from immunoSEQ multiplex PCR, and its TCRdb copy is limited to in-frame clones, with some not included. The data hold roughly 77,000 clones, with around 92% observed a single time. The source material was CD4+ or CD8+ T cells sorted from blood, sampled in a trial of the OX40 agonist ivuxolimab. The V call is TRBV4-2, the J call TRBJ1-1; D gene uncertain. This receptor was taken from an adult with an advanced solid tumor such as melanoma, head and neck, liver or kidney cancer. CDR3 in amino acids: CASSQEWRATEAFF. CDR3 DNA sequence: TGTGCCAGCAGCCAAGAATGGCGGGCAACTGAAGCTTTCTTT.